This T cell receptor (beta chain) originates from a study of early T cells in non-severe SARS-CoV-2 infection. Study-level background: Sequenced material consisted of bulk RNA (from unsorted whole blood), and chains were unpaired.

The CDR3 has 15 residues. In germline, CDR1 is DFQATT, CDR2 SNEGSKA (reference sequence). Trimming removed 4 bases from V and 1 base from J, with 14 bases in between. Researchers attached unique molecular identifiers to individual cDNA molecules. TCRdb reprocessed the 5' RACE reads with MiXCR, giving one entry per CDR3 protein. The repertoire holds more than 45,000 distinct CDR3 sequences, with over 5% as singletons. Ten or more counts support this clonotype. V is TRBV20-1 and J is TRBJ2-4; D is uncertain. The material was whole blood, obtained at baseline. The receptor was derived from an adult who was a healthcare worker with PCR-confirmed SARS-CoV-2 infection or an uninfected control (not recorded which). CDR3 nucleotide sequence: TGCAGTGCTATCCGCCCCGCCGGGGCCAAAAACATTCAGTACTTC. It yields the protein CSAIRPAGAKNIQYF.